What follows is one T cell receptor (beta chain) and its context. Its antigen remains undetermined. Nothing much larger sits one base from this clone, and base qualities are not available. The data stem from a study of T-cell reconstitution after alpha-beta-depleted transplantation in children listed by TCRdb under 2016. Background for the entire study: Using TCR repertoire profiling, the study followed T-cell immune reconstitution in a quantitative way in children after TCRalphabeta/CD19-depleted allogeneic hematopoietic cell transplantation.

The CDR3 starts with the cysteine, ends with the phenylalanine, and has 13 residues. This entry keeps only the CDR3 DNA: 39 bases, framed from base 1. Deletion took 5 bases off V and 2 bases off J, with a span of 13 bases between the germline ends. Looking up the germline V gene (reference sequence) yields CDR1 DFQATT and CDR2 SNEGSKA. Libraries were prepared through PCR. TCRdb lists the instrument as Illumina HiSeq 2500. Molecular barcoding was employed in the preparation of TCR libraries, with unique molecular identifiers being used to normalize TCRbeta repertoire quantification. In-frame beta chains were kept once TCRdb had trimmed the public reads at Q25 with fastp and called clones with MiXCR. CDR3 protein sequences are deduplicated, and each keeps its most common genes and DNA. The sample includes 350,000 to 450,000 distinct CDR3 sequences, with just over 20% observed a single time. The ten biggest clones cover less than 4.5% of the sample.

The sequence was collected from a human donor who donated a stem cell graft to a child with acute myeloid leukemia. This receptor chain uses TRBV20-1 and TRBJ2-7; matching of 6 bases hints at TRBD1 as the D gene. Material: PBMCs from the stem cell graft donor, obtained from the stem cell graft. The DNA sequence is TGCAGTGCTCCCCGTGGGGGCGCCTACGAGCAGTACTTC. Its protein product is CSAPRGGAYEQYF.